Each of the 8 T cell receptor beta chains below was sequenced from the same sample in a study of T cell responses to AZD1222 COVID-19 vaccine. The table came from immunoSEQ multiplex PCR; TCRdb's copy has only in-frame clones and leaves some out. The profile shows approximately 110,000 clones, approximately 85% of them singletons. The sequencing here drew on peripheral blood, taken on day 0 of AZD1222 vaccination. The receptor source for this set is an adult in good health.

The chain is built from TRBV9 and TRBJ1-3; no firm D call. CDR3 length: 13 amino acids. V lost 0 bases and J 8 bases, leaving 9 bases between the germline ends. The germline V gene has CDR1 SGDLS and CDR2 YYNGEE. CDR3 sequence reads: CASSVGVDHTIYF. CDR3 nucleotide sequence: TGTGCCAGCAGCGTAGGTGTGGATCACACCATATATTTT. The whole variable domain, filled in from reference TRBV9 and TRBJ1-3, reads DSGVTQTPKHLITATGQRVTLRCSPRSGDLSVYWYQQSLDQGLQFLIQYYNGEERAKGNILERFSAQQFPDLHSELNLSSLELGDSALYFCASSVGVDHTIYFGEGSWLTVV.

The gene calls are TRBV3-1 (or the pseudogene TRBV3-2) and TRBJ1-2, with a tentative D call TRBD1 (5 bases). Trimming stripped 0 bases from V and 8 bases from J, with 28 bases between. Germline values: CDR1 LGHDT, CDR2 YNNKEL (reference sequence). This CDR3 is 19 amino acids long. The CDR3: CASSQDWKGFDLRKKGYTF. The CDR3 DNA follows: TGTGCCAGCAGCCAAGATTGGAAGGGGTTTGACTTAAGAAAAAAAGGCTACACCTTC.

The DNA of the CDR3 is TGTGCCAGCACAAGGGGCCTAAATGAAAAACTGTTTTTT. Translation: CASTRGLNEKLFF. The J gene is TRBJ1-4, the V gene TRBV28; TRBD1 is a possible D gene (5 bases). Germline V lookup: CDR1 MDHEN, CDR2 SYDVKM. The V gene lost 7 bases and the J gene lost 5 bases, with 11 bases spanning the gap. The length of the CDR3 is 13 residues.

V is TRBV5-1 and J is TRBJ2-7, with D perhaps TRBD1 (6 bases). Germline assignment: CDR1 SGHRS and CDR2 YFSETQ. V was trimmed by 1 base and J by 6 bases, leaving 14 bases between them. This CDR3 has 14 amino acids. CDR3 nucleotide sequence: TGCGCCAGCAGCTTGCAGGGGCCACTGGGCGAGCAGTACTTC. It yields the protein CASSLQGPLGEQYF.

The genes are TRBV6-6 and TRBJ2-5; 8 bases align to TRBD1. CDR1 MNHNY and CDR2 SVGAGI come from the germline V gene (reference sequence). The junction had 14 bases not matched to a gene; V was cut back by 5 bases and J by 0 bases. The CDR3 runs to 18 residues. Here the CDR3 reads CASSLGTGGRGYQETQYF. The CDR3 nucleotides are TGTGCCAGCAGTCTTGGGACAGGTGGAAGGGGGTACCAAGAGACCCAGTACTTC.

This chain uses TRBV4-1 with TRBJ1-1; D uncertain. Trimming removed 0 bases at V and 6 bases at J, with 8 bases between. The germline gives CDR1 MGHRA, CDR2 YSYEKL. CDR3 length: 13 amino acids. The CDR3 sequence: CASSQDPGPEAFF. The CDR3 coding sequence is TGCGCCAGCAGCCAAGATCCGGGCCCTGAAGCTTTCTTT.

The J gene is TRBJ2-1, the V gene TRBV5-1, with a tentative D call TRBD2 (6 bases). The ends were cut back, 1 base at V and 8 bases at J, with 13 bases in the middle. Germline V lookup: CDR1 SGHRS, CDR2 YFSETQ. This CDR3 region has 14 residues. The CDR3 reads CASSLSGEAHEQFF. Written as DNA, the CDR3 is TGCGCCAGCAGCTTGAGTGGGGAGGCCCATGAGCAGTTCTTC.

This clone occurred once. The V call is TRBV10-3, the J call TRBJ2-3, with 13 bases lining up with TRBD2. Germline V CDR1 and CDR2: ENHRY, SYGVKD. V was clipped by 6 bases and J by 6 bases; unmatched bases: 6. CDR3 length: 15 residues. In nucleotides, the CDR3 is TGTGCCATCAGCCGACTAGCGGGGGGATCCGATACGCAGTATTTT. Translation gives CAISRLAGGSDTQYF.